Following are 5 T cell receptor beta chains from one sample sequenced in a study of neoadjuvant anti-PD-1 for oral cavity cancer. Time point given: after neoadjuvant nivolumab, at surgical resection. Profiling relied on immunoSEQ multiplex PCR, and the TCRdb table lists in-frame clones only, not all of them. The repertoire holds about 42,000 clones, with 65% to 80% as singletons. The material sequenced was PBMCs, taken after nivolumab (anti-PD-1) treatment. These receptors were taken from a person aged 35 to 85 with oral cavity squamous cell carcinoma.

This chain links TRBV6-1 with TRBJ2-1; no firm D call. The CDR3 contains 13 residues. V was pared by 6 bases and J by 9 bases, with 15 bases between. Germline CDR1 MNHNS, CDR2 SASEGT. CDR3 coding DNA: TGTGCCAGCAGCTATTCCCTAGTTGGTGAGCAGTTCTTC. This sequence encodes CASSYSLVGEQFF.

The chain couples TRBV28 to TRBJ1-2; TRBD1 aligns across 7 bases. V shed 4 bases and J 2 bases; nucleotides not matched to a gene: 4. Germline V gives CDR1 MDHEN, CDR2 SYDVKM. The CDR3 runs to 14 residues. DNA of the CDR3: TGTGCCAGCAGTTCTGGGACAGCGAACTATGGCTACACCTTC. This sequence encodes CASSSGTANYGYTF.

The genes are TRBV19 and TRBJ1-1; 7 bases map to TRBD1. The CDR3 loop spans 17 amino acids. The germline V gene encodes CDR1 LNHDA and CDR2 SQIVND (reference sequence). Losses at the gene ends were 3 bases for V and 1 base for J; bases not matched to a gene: 11. The CDR3 loop is CASSIGEVTGTNTEAFF. CDR3 in DNA: TGTGCCAGTAGTATTGGGGAGGTGACAGGGACGAACACTGAAGCTTTCTTT. Combining the CDR3 with reference TRBV19 and TRBJ1-1 gives the whole variable domain DGGITQSPKYLFRKEGQNVTLSCEQNLNHDAMYWYRQDPGQGLRLIYYSQIVNDFQKGDIAEGYSVSREKKESFPLTVTSAQKNPTAFYLCASSIGEVTGTNTEAFFGQGTRLTVV.

This clone appeared once. The genes are TRBV28 and TRBJ2-3; no clear D. This CDR3 region has 14 residues. Trimming removed 4 bases at V and 8 bases at J, with 16 bases between. CDR1 and CDR2 from the germline V gene are MDHEN and SYDVKM. In DNA, the CDR3 is TGTGCCAGCAGTTCGACGACCCACCTCGGTACGCAGTATTTT. Translating gives CASSSTTHLGTQYF.

The chain couples TRBV9 to TRBJ1-2; no definite D call. Looked up from germline, CDR1 is SGDLS and CDR2 is YYNGEE. The CDR3 sequence is 16 residues long. V was clipped by 0 bases and J by 1 base, with 13 bases between them. The CDR3 DNA sequence: TGTGCCAGCAGCGTAGACGGCGACGCGGTTAACTATGGCTACACCTTC. This gives the protein CASSVDGDAVNYGYTF.